Following are 2 T cell receptor beta chains from one sample sequenced in a study of follicular helper T cells after annual influenza vaccination. Assay used: immunoSEQ multiplex PCR; TCRdb lists only in-frame clones, some missing. The table includes about 9,000 clones, roughly 80% detected once. The time point is: 2014-2015 season, 7 days after vaccination. The source material was CXCR5+ CD38- circulating T follicular helper cells from blood, sampled 7 days after influenza vaccination. Subset denoted: circulating Tfh, non-naive CD4+CXCR5+PD-1+ (ICOS+CD38+ or ICOS-CD38-). The receptors stem from an adult who received the influenza vaccine.

This clone was seen a few times. V gene TRBV2 combines with J gene TRBJ1-5; tentatively, D is TRBD1 (5 bases). V lost 9 bases and J lost 5, with 11 bases in between. In germline, CDR1 is SNHLY, CDR2 FYNNEI. The CDR3 spans 12 residues. The CDR3 is CASQGADQPQHF. Here the CDR3 DNA reads TGTGCCAGTCAAGGGGCTGATCAGCCCCAGCATTTT.

The V call is TRBV5-4, the J call TRBJ2-1; a weak D match, TRBD2 (6 bases). Germline V gene lookup returns CDR1 SGHNT and CDR2 YYREEE (reference sequence). This CDR3 region has 17 residues. Trimming took 4 bases from V and 0 from J, leaving 17 bases between them. The CDR3 protein is CASSRPGTGSSYNEQFF. The CDR3 DNA sequence: TGTGCCAGCAGCCGACCTGGGACTGGAAGCTCCTACAATGAGCAGTTCTTC.